This record looks at one TCR beta chain sequence and its context. This entry belongs to a study of blood T cell repertoires in COVID-19. Turning to the study itself: Nucleic acid was either cDNA or gDNA, and it came from T cells, B-cell-depleted T cells, or PBMCs.

The CDR3 extends over 15 amino acids. The germline gives CDR1 SGHRS, CDR2 YFSETQ. V trimming: 3 bases; J trimming: 1 base; junction bases outside the gene matches: 3. In the original analysis: Amplifying reference gene primers gave estimates of nucleated cell counts. The data were produced by immunoSEQ multiplex PCR, yet TCRdb's version contains in-frame clones alone and is incomplete. V and J calls and clone size come straight from that table; D and trimming were deduced from the DNA. This table has 40,000 to 45,000 clones, roughly 84% appearing once. Sequences were obtained from peripheral blood. The chain is built from TRBV5-1 and TRBJ2-2; the match to TRBD1 covers 7 bases. This receptor was obtained from a human donor in a cohort sampled during active COVID-19. CDR3 DNA: TGCGCCAGCAGCTCCGGGACAGTGAACACCGGGGAGCTGTTTTTT. This gives the protein CASSSGTVNTGELFF.